This T cell receptor beta chain was sequenced in a study of blood T cell repertoires in COVID-19. In the study overall: COVID-19 samples from acute and convalescent phases originated in the United States, Italy and Spain.

Using immunoSEQ multiplex PCR, the repertoire was profiled, and TCRdb retains in-frame clones only, with some absent. Here the sample spans more than 200,000 clones, 65% to 85% being singletons. CDR1 and CDR2 from the germline V gene are MDHEN and SYDVKM. This CDR3 has 14 amino acids. The V end lost 7 bases, the J end lost 0 bases, and 10 bases lay between the germline ends. This TCR was sampled from a woman in her 40s with active or convalescent COVID-19. J is TRBJ1-3 and V is TRBV28; unclear D gene. Input material: peripheral blood. CDR3 in DNA: TGTGCCAGCACCCGGGGTAGCTCTGGAAACACCATATATTTT. Encoded protein: CASTRGSSGNTIYF. Full variable domain (rest looked up from reference TRBV28 and TRBJ1-3): DVKVTQSSRYLVKRTGEKVFLECVQDMDHENMFWYRQDPGLGLRLIYFSYDVKMKEKGDIPEGYSVSREKKERFSLILESASTNQTSMYLCASTRGSSGNTIYFGEGSWLTVV.